The clone carrying this T cell receptor (beta chain) was seen only a few times. The antigen is not known. This specimen comes from a study of T cells in Graves' hyperthyroidism and ophthalmopathy. Study outcomes and limitations: From stable hyperthyroidism, ophthalmopathy was separated by a 13 V-J model. Blood also held most thyroid clonotypes expanded beyond 0.001. Ophthalmopathy prediction by the model preceded onset by a median roughly 6 months.

The PBMCs had their origin in more than 9.5 ml of fresh peripheral blood. It was RNA transcripts that yielded the amplified TCR beta CDR3 regions. RT-PCR in the first round (using the HTBI primer set) targeted the TCR CDR3. TCRdb reanalysed the multiplex PCR reads using MiXCR and keeps one entry per CDR3 protein. The table lists approximately 610,000 distinct CDR3 sequences, approximately 15% of them singletons. Material: blood. The sequence came from a woman aged 40 to 49 with Graves' ophthalmopathy.

The CDR3 DNA is TGTGCCAGCAGCCTCTCTTACAGCCGGGGTAACCAAGAGACCCAGTACTTC. Translating it yields CASSLSYSRGNQETQYF. V is TRBV11-2 and J is TRBJ2-5; TRBD2 might be the D (5 bases). Germline V lookup: CDR1 SGHAT, CDR2 FQNNGV. The V gene lost 5 bases and the J gene lost 0 bases, with 19 bases spanning the gap. The CDR3 is 17 residues long.